The clone carrying this T cell receptor beta chain was found a few times. The CDR3 spans 13 residues. Germline CDR1 is DFQATT and CDR2 is SNEGSKA (reference sequence). Between the trimmed V and J ends, which lost 0 bases and 7 bases, there was a span of 12 bases. The TCRbeta library incorporated unique molecular identifiers. TCRdb fed the PCR reads into MiXCR, producing one record per CDR3 protein. Here the sample spans approximately 350,000 distinct CDR3 sequences, 13% being singletons. This sample is drawn from a study of T-cell reconstitution after alpha-beta-depleted transplantation in children. The clonotype was recovered from a human donor who donated a stem cell graft to a child with Fanconi anemia. This specimen was PBMCs, taken from the stem cell graft. V is TRBV20-1 and J is TRBJ2-5, with D hard to call. The CDR3 DNA is TGCAGTGCTAGAGATGCTAGTCCGCGGACCCAGTACTTC. It specifies CSARDASPRTQYF.